The rows below give T cell receptor beta chains drawn from one sample of a study of regulatory T cells in long-lasting Graves disease. TCRdb used MiXCR to reprocess the multiplex PCR reads, holding one entry per CDR3 protein. In the table there are 300,000 or so distinct CDR3 sequences, less than 20% of which are singletons. The sample in question was peripheral blood mononuclear cells (PBMCs), obtained when the disease was refractory, from a patient treated with antithyroid drugs. The receptors come from a female donor with Graves disease. Each CDR3 is given without its conserved first and last residue. Clone size is shown for a subset of rows, as once, few, many or a class of expanded clone.

v_call	clone_size	cdr3_aa
TRBV4-3	few	ASSQESSYNSPLH
TRBV30	few	AWSRHRATEAF
TRBV6-1	many	ASSPRDYGYT
TRBV28	many	ASWGQGPRGYQTQY
TRBV11-3	many	ASSPGTGQGYT
TRBV7-2	few	ASSTGAVKSSPLH
TRBV9	-	ASSVGDRAFEQY
TRBV20-1	-	RPFGPAFLGTENEKLF
TRBV11-2	many	ASSLGDLRGEKLF
TRBV4-3	-	ASSQDGTPYGYT
TRBV12-3/TRBV12-4	many	ASSLTAQETQY
TRBV5-1	-	ASSGEGRGAEAF
TRBV3-1	many	ASTAGLAVGELF
TRBV20-1	-	SARDWVNQPQH
TRBV12-3/TRBV12-4	many	ASSSGTSGTDTQY
TRBV6-1	many	ASSRQISAEKLF
TRBV12-3/TRBV12-4	many	ASSLTGTTEAF
TRBV5-1	many	ASSLAGTGYKNIQY
TRBV6-1	few	ASPKASYEQY
TRBV6-2/TRBV6-3	few	ASSYPSEAF
TRBV10-3	-	AISESGQTSGQY
TRBV11-2	many	ASSLVTGEWGYT
TRBV27	few	ASSFVTSGYEQY
TRBV29-1	few	SVETTEAF
TRBV29-1	-	SVGLGPQNGGNQPQH
TRBV29-1	few	SVESLPGTEPYYGYT
TRBV6-5	once	ASSYSKAVWTQY
TRBV29-1	-	SVAGAGPGYT
TRBV28	many	ASSLDRRGYSNQPQH
TRBV2	few	ASSEGGTTGELF
TRBV18	few	ASSPFREEGTEAF
TRBV7-9	-	ASSVASRALAKNIQY
TRBV2	many	ASRSTSGSNEQY
TRBV13	many	ASSLRSRDGYT
TRBV3-1	many	ASSEINTEAF
TRBV4-1	-	ASSQSIGTGFYEQY
TRBV5-6	many	ASSTGQRNTEAF
TRBV7-2	many	ASSLVGAILH
TRBV7-2	many	ASSLGLNIGGYT
TRBV5-1	-	ASSFGLDSRFEQY
TRBV29-1	many	SVEVIRTGRETQY
TRBV9	many	ASSVGIGLNQPQH
TRBV20-1	many	SARRRDTLWEQY
TRBV9	-	ASSPSMGATEAF
TRBV2	many	ASRDNSNQPQH
TRBV7-2	few	ASTGAGTLYNSPLH
TRBV20-1	-	SARRWDSGELF
TRBV7-2	many	ASSATGTGGAANYGYT
TRBV11-2	many	ASSLVGYGANVLT
TRBV28	many	ATEGHVYEQY
TRBV6-2/TRBV6-3	-	ASSYRDRITGELF